This T cell receptor beta chain originates from a study of vaccination and CD4 T cells after COVID-19. As for the study in general: The convalescents, six males and four females, included two who were Hispanic.

V lost 4 bases to trimming and J lost 0 bases, with 19 bases between them. The CDR3 runs to 18 residues. The germline CDR1 and CDR2 sequences are MNHEY and SVGEGT. To note about this clonotype: Antigen unknown.

The Oncomine TCR Beta short-read assay generated sequence data from the DNA of cultured CD4+ T cells. Cultures of CD4+ T cells served as the source for extracting genomic DNA. TCRdb reprocessed the PCR reads via MiXCR and lists one record per CDR3 protein. Here the sample spans 11,000 or so distinct CDR3 sequences, 25% to 30% being singletons. Regarding treatment: approximately nine-day PBMC culture with coronavirus spike peptide pools or control peptides (ViraFEST assay). These CD4+ T cells came from an unexposed donor, sampled before the COVID-19 pandemic (2011-2018). This sequence was found in a human donor in good health. The sequenced sample consisted of CD4+ T cells from blood, cultured in vitro. This rearrangement joins TRBV6-2 or TRBV6-3 to TRBJ1-5, with unresolved D. This chain's CDR3 is CASSSRLASLVSNQPQHF. CDR3 bases: TGTGCCAGCAGTTCCCGCCTTGCCAGCCTTGTTAGCAATCAGCCCCAGCATTTT.